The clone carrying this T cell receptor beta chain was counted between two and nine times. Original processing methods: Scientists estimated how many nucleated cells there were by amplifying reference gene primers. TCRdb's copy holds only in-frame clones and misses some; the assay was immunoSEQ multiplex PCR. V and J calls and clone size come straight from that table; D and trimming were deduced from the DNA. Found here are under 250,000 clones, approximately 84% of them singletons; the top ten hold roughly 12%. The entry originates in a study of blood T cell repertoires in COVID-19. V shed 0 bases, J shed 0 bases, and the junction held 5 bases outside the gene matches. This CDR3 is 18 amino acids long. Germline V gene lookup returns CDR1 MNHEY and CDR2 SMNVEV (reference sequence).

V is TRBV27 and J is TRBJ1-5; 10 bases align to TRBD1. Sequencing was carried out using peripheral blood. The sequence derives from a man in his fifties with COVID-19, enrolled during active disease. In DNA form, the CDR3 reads TGTGCCAGCAGTTTATCCGGGACAGGGGCGAATAGCAATCAGCCCCAGCATTTT. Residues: CASSLSGTGANSNQPQHF.